This is a list of T cell receptor beta chains from one sample in a study of cytomegalovirus exposure and HLA in healthy donors. Assay used: immunoSEQ multiplex PCR; TCRdb lists only in-frame clones, some missing. The sample lists roughly 130,000 clones; approximately 68% were seen once. The sample was PBMCs. The receptors originated from a man aged 25-45 years in good health and CMV-seropositive. Each CDR3 is given with its conserved first and last residue. D genes are given only for firm matches. Clone size, where shown, is once, few, many, or a class for clones that have expanded.

TRBV28	TRBJ1-1	.	.	12	CASSTGPGEAFF	TGTGCCAGCAGTACAGGGCCGGGTGAAGCTTTCTTT
TRBV27	TRBJ1-6	.	.	15	CASTHDSERNSPLHF	TGTGCCAGCACCCACGACAGTGAGCGTAATTCACCCCTCCACTTT
TRBV2	TRBJ1-2	.	.	14	CASSRDNSRYGYTF	TGTGCCAGCAGTCGGGACAATAGTCGCTATGGCTACACCTTC
TRBV10-3	TRBJ1-1	.	.	14	CAISETPAGTEAFF	TGTGCCATCAGTGAGACCCCCGCAGGCACTGAAGCTTTCTTT
TRBV4-1	TRBJ2-2	.	once	15	CASSQGWGDTGELFF	TGCGCCAGCAGCCAAGGATGGGGGGACACCGGGGAGCTGTTTTTT
TRBV5-5	TRBJ2-3	.	.	15	CASSFAGSSADTQYF	TGTGCCAGCAGCTTTGCCGGGAGCAGCGCAGATACGCAGTATTTT
TRBV19	TRBJ1-2	.	.	14	CASKLGGANYGYTF	TGTGCCAGTAAGCTCGGAGGGGCAAACTATGGCTACACCTTC
TRBV27	TRBJ2-1	TRBD2	.	16	CASSPTSGAPYNEQFF	TGTGCCAGCAGCCCCACTAGCGGGGCACCCTACAATGAGCAGTTCTTC
TRBV11-2	TRBJ2-5	.	.	14	CASSSPGQQETQYF	TGTGCCAGCAGCTCGCCCGGACAGCAAGAGACCCAGTACTTC
TRBV10-3	TRBJ2-3	.	.	17	CAISDEEAAGGTDTQYF	TGTGCCATCAGTGACGAAGAAGCAGCCGGGGGCACAGATACGCAGTATTTT
TRBV9	TRBJ2-3	TRBD2	.	15	CASSVASGIIDTQYF	TGTGCCAGCAGCGTAGCCAGCGGGATTATTGATACGCAGTATTTT
TRBV6-6	TRBJ2-1	.	.	16	CASSYLGERTGNEQFF	TGTGCCAGCAGTTACTTGGGAGAAAGAACTGGGAATGAGCAGTTCTTC
TRBV6-1	TRBJ1-1	.	.	15	CASSDIRRGNTEAFF	TGTGCCAGCAGTGATATAAGGCGGGGAAACACTGAAGCTTTCTTT
TRBV7-2	TRBJ1-5	.	.	17	CASSLGGAAGADQPQHF	TGTGCCAGCAGCTTAGGTGGGGCTGCGGGGGCGGATCAGCCCCAGCATTTT
TRBV5-4	TRBJ1-4	TRBD1	.	17	CASSLVGQGVTNEKLFF	TGTGCCAGCAGCCTTGTCGGACAGGGAGTAACTAATGAAAAACTGTTTTTT
TRBV7-8	TRBJ2-1	.	few	14	CASSPWGSDNEQFF	TGTGCCAGCAGCCCCTGGGGCTCCGACAATGAGCAGTTCTTC
TRBV7-9	TRBJ2-2	.	once	17	CASSLVTRQGSTGELFF	TGTGCCAGCAGCTTAGTGACCCGCCAGGGTAGCACCGGGGAGCTGTTTTTT
TRBV29-1	TRBJ2-1	.	.	13	CSAGLRSYNEQFF	TGCAGCGCGGGACTGCGATCCTACAATGAGCAGTTCTTC
TRBV18	TRBJ2-7	.	.	12	CASSPVSYEQYF	TGTGCCAGCTCACCCGTCTCCTACGAGCAGTACTTC
TRBV6-1	TRBJ2-3	TRBD1	.	14	CASSRDRVTDTQYF	TGTGCCAGCAGCAGGGACAGAGTCACAGATACGCAGTATTTT
TRBV30	TRBJ1-4	.	.	13	CAWSGQVREKLFF	TGTGCCTGGAGTGGCCAGGTGCGTGAAAAACTGTTTTTT
TRBV5-5	TRBJ1-1	.	.	13	CASSLRGLTEAFF	TGTGCCAGCAGCTTGAGAGGGTTGACTGAAGCTTTCTTT
TRBV27	TRBJ2-7	.	few	16	CASAPEWGTGPYEQYF	TGTGCCAGCGCACCCGAGTGGGGGACTGGGCCCTACGAGCAGTACTTC
TRBV6-5	TRBJ2-1	TRBD2	.	15	CASSYVAGGPGEQFF	TGTGCCAGCAGTTACGTCGCGGGAGGGCCAGGTGAGCAGTTCTTC
TRBV15	TRBJ1-1	.	few	17	CATSRAGPGAWNTEAFF	TGTGCCACCAGCAGAGCCGGTCCTGGGGCTTGGAACACTGAAGCTTTCTTT
TRBV25-1	TRBJ2-3	.	once	18	CASSPLTRGAQSTDTQYF	TGTGCCAGCAGTCCCCTGACGCGCGGGGCGCAAAGCACAGATACGCAGTATTTT
TRBV9	TRBJ2-7	.	.	16	CASSVGPGTPPLEQYF	TGTGCCAGCAGCGTAGGGCCTGGGACACCACCTCTCGAGCAGTACTTC
TRBV29-1	TRBJ1-1	.	few	13	CSAGEYMNTEAFF	TGCAGCGCCGGGGAATATATGAACACTGAAGCTTTCTTT
TRBV5-6	TRBJ1-5	TRBD1	few	15	CASSLVRQGGQPQHF	TGTGCCAGCAGCTTGGTGAGACAGGGGGGTCAGCCCCAGCATTTT
TRBV27	TRBJ1-5	TRBD1	.	19	CASSLFGWTGQGWGQPQHF	TGTGCCAGCAGTTTATTTGGGTGGACAGGACAGGGTTGGGGTCAGCCCCAGCATTTT
TRBV5-4	TRBJ2-5	.	.	13	CASSLPSVGTQYF	TGTGCCAGCAGCTTGCCTAGCGTAGGGACCCAGTACTTC
TRBV5-6	TRBJ2-2	.	.	15	CASSLPGANTGELFF	TGTGCCAGCAGCTTGCCTGGAGCGAACACCGGGGAGCTGTTTTTT
TRBV7-9	TRBJ1-2	TRBD1	.	15	CASRGRGQGAGGYTF	TGTGCCAGCAGGGGTCGGGGACAGGGGGCAGGTGGCTACACCTTC
TRBV20-1	TRBJ1-2	.	.	11	CSALMTNGYTF	TGCAGTGCCCTGATGACAAATGGCTACACCTTC
TRBV19	TRBJ2-7	.	.	13	CASSISRYYEQYF	TGTGCCAGTAGTATCTCCCGCTACTACGAGCAGTACTTC
TRBV7-2	TRBJ1-4	.	few	13	CASSLVGGEKLFF	TGTGCCAGCAGCTTAGTAGGGGGAGAAAAACTGTTTTTT